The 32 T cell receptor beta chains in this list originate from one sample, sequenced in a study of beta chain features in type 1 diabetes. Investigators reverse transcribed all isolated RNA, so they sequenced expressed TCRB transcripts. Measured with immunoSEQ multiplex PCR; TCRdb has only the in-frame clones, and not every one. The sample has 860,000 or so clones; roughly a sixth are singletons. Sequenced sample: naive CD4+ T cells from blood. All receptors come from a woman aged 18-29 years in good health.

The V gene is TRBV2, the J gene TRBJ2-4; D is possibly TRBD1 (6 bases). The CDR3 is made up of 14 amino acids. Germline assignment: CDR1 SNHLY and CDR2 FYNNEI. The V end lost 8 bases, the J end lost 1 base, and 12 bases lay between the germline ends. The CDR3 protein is CASGQGWAKNIQYF. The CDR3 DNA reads TGTGCCAGCGGCCAGGGGTGGGCCAAAAACATTCAGTACTTC.

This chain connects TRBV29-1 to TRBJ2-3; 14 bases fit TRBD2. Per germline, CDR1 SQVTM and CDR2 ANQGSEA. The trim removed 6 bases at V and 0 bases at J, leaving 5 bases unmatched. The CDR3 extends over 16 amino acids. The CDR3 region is CSVRTSGRSSTDTQYF. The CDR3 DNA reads TGCAGCGTCCGGACTAGCGGGAGGTCTAGCACAGATACGCAGTATTTT.

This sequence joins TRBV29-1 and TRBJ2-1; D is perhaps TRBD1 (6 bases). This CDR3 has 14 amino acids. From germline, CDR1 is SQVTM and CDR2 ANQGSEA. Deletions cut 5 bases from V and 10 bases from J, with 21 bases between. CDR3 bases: TGCAGCGTTACACCCGGGACAAGGGGACGGGAGCAGTTCTTC. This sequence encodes CSVTPGTRGREQFF.

CDR3 residues: CASSPDLSSYNEQFF. As DNA, the CDR3 is TGTGCCAGCTCACCGGACTTGAGCTCCTACAATGAGCAGTTCTTC. This chain connects TRBV18 to TRBJ2-1; weak D call: TRBD2 (5 bases). Germline V lookup: CDR1 KGHSH, CDR2 LQKENI. This CDR3 is 15 amino acids long. The ends were cut back, 3 bases at V and 0 bases at J, with 9 bases in the middle.

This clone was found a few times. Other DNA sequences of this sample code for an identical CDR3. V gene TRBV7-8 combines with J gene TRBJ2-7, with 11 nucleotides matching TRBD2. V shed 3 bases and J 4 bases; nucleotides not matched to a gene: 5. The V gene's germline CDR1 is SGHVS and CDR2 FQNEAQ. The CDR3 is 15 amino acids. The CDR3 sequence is CASSFRLAGSYEQYF. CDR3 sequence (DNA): TGTGCCAGCAGCTTTCGACTAGCGGGGAGTTACGAGCAGTACTTC.

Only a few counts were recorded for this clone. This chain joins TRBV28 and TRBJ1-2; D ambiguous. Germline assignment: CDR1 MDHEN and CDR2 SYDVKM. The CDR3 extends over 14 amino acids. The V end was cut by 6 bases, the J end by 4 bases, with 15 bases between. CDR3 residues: CASSAKPDLYGYTF. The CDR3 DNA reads TGTGCCAGCAGCGCCAAACCGGACCTCTATGGCTACACCTTC.

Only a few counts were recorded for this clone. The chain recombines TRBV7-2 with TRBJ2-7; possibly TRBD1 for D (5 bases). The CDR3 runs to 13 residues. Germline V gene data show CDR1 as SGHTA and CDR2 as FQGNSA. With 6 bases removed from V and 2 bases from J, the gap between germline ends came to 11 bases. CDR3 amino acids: CASSDRFTYEQYF. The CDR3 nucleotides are TGTGCCAGCAGTGACAGATTTACCTACGAGCAGTACTTC. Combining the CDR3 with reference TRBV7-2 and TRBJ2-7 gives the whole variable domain GAGVSQSPSNKVTEKGKDVELRCDPISGHTALYWYRQSLGQGLEFLIYFQGNSAPDKSGLPSDRFSAERTGGSVSTLTIQRTQQEDSAVYLCASSDRFTYEQYFGPGTRLTVT.

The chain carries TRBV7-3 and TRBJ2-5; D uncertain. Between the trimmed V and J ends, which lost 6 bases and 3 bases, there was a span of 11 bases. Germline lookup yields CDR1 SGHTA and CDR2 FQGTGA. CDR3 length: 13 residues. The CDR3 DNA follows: TGTGCCAGCAGTGGAGACGGAAAAGAGACCCAGTACTTC. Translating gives CASSGDGKETQYF.

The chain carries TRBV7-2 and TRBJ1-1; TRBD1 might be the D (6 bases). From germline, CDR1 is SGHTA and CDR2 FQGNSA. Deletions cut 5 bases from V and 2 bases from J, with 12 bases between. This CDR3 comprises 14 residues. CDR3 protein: CASSPRGFNTEAFF. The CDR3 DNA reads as TGTGCCAGCAGCCCCAGGGGATTCAACACTGAAGCTTTCTTT.

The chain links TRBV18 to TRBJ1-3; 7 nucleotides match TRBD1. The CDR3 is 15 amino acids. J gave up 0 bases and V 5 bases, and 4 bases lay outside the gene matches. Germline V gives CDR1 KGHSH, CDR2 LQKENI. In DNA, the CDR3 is TGTGCCAGCTCATACCGGGACAGCTCTGGAAACACCATATATTTT. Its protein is CASSYRDSSGNTIYF. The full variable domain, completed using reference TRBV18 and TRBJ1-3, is NAGVMQNPRHLVRRRGQEARLRCSPMKGHSHVYWYRQLPEEGLKFMVYLQKENIIDESGMPKERFSAEFPKEGPSILRIQQVVRGDSAAYFCASSYRDSSGNTIYFGEGSWLTVV.

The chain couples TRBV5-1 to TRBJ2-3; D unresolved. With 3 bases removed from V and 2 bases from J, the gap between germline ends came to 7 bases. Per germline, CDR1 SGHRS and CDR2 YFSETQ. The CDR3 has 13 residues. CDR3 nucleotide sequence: TGCGCCAGCAGCTGGAGAACCACAGATACGCAGTATTTT. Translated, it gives CASSWRTTDTQYF.

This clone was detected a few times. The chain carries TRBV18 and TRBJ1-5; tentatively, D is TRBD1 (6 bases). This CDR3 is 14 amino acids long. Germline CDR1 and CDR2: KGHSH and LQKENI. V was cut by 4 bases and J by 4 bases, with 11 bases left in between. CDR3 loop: CASSLGQPNQPQHF. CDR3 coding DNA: TGTGCCAGCTCACTGGGACAACCGAATCAGCCCCAGCATTTT.

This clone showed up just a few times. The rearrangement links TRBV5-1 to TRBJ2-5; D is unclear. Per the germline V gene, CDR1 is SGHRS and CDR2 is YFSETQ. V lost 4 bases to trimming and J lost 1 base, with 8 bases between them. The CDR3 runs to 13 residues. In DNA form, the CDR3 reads TGCGCCAGCAGCACGTCGGTCCAAGAGACCCAGTACTTC. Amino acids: CASSTSVQETQYF.

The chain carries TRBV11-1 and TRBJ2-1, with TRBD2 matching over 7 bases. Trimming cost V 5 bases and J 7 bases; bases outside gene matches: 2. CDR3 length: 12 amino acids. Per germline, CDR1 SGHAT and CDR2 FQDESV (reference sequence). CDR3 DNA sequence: TGTGCCAGCAGCAGGGAGGGAAATGAGCAGTTCTTC. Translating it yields CASSREGNEQFF.

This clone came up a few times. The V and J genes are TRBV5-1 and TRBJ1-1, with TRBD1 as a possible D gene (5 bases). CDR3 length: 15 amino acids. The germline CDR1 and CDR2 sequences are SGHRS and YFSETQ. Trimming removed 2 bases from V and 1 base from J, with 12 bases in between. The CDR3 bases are TGCGCCAGCAGCTTATGGGGGAACGGGAACACTGAAGCTTTCTTT. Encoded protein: CASSLWGNGNTEAFF.

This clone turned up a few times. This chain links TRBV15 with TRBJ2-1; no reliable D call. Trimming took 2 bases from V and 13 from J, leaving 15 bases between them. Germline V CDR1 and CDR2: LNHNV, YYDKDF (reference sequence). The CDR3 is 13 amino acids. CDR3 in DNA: TGTGCCACCAGCAGATTCGTTGTGGGTGATCAGTTCTTC. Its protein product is CATSRFVVGDQFF.

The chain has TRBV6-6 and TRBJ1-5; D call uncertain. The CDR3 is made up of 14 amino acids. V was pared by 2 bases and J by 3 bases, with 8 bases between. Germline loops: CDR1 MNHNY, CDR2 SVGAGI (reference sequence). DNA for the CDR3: TGTGCCAGCAGTTACGTGGGATTCAATCAGCCCCAGCATTTT. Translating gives CASSYVGFNQPQHF.

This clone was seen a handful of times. CDR3 coding DNA: TGTGCCAGCAGCCAACCACGGCCCGCGAACACCGGGGAGCTGTTTTTT. It is translated as CASSQPRPANTGELFF. The chain has TRBV4-2 and TRBJ2-2; D is unresolved. CDR1 and CDR2 from the germline V gene are LGHNA and YNFKEQ. CDR3 length: 16 amino acids. The V gene lost 2 bases and the J gene lost 0 bases, with 10 bases spanning the gap.

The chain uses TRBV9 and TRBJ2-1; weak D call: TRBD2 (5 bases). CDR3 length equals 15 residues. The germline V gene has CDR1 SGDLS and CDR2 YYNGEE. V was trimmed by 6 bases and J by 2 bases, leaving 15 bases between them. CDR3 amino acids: CASTEEGLAYNEQFF. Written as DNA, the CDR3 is TGTGCCAGCACCGAGGAAGGACTCGCCTACAATGAGCAGTTCTTC.

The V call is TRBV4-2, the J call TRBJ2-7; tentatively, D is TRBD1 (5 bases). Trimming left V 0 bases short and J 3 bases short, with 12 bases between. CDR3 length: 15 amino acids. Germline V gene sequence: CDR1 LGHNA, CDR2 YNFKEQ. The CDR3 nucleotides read TGTGCCAGCAGCCAAGACCAGGGAATCAACTACGAGCAGTACTTC. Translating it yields CASSQDQGINYEQYF.

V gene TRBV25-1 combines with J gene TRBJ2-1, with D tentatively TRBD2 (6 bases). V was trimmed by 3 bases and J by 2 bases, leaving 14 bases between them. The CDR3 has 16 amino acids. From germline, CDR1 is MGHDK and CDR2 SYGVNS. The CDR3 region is CASSEAGRATYNEQFF. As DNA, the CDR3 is TGTGCCAGCAGTGAGGCGGGACGGGCCACCTACAATGAGCAGTTCTTC. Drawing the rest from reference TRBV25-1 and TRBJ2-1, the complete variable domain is EADIYQTPRYLVIGTGKKITLECSQTMGHDKMYWYQQDPGMELHLIHYSYGVNSTEKGDLSSESTVSRIRTEHFPLTLESARPSHTSQYLCASSEAGRATYNEQFFGPGTRLTVL.

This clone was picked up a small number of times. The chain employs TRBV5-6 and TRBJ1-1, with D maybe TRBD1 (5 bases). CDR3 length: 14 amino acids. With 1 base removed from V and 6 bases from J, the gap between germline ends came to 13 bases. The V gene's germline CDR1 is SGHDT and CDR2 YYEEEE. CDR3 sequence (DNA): TGTGCCAGCAGCTTGATGGGGCGTGGTGCTGAAGCTTTCTTT. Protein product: CASSLMGRGAEAFF. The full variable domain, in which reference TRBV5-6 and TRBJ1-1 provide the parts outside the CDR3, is DAGVTQSPTHLIKTRGQQVTLRCSPKSGHDTVSWYQQALGQGPQFIFQYYEEEERQRGNFPDRFSGHQFPNYSSELNVNALLLGDSALYLCASSLMGRGAEAFFGQGTRLTVV.

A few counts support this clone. The CDR3 DNA follows: TGTGCCAGCAGCTTAGCCTCCGGGACAAACTACACCTTC. It is translated as CASSLASGTNYTF. The rearrangement joins TRBV7-2 to TRBJ1-2; possible D gene TRBD1, 6 bases. Looked up from germline, CDR1 is SGHTA and CDR2 is FQGNSA. This CDR3 region has 13 residues. The V and J ends lost 0 bases and 10 bases respectively, with 12 bases between them.

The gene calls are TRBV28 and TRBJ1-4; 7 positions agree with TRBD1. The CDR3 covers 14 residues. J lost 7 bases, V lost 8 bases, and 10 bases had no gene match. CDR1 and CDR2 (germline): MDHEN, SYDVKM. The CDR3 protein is CASGGGGGGEKLFF. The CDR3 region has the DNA TGTGCCAGCGGAGGGGGCGGAGGGGGTGAAAAACTGTTTTTT.

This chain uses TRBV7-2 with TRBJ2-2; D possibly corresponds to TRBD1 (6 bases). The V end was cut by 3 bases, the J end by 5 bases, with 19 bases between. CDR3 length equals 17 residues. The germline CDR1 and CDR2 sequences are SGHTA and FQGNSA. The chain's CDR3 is CASSFHPRTGPTGELFF. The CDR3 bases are TGTGCCAGCAGCTTCCACCCTAGAACAGGGCCGACCGGGGAGCTGTTTTTT.

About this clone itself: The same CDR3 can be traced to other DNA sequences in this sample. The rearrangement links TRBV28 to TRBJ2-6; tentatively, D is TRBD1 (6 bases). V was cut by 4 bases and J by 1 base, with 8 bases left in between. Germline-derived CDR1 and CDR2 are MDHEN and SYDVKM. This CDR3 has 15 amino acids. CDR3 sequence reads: CASSSQGSGANVLTF. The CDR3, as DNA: TGTGCCAGCAGTTCGCAGGGGTCTGGGGCCAACGTCCTGACTTTC.

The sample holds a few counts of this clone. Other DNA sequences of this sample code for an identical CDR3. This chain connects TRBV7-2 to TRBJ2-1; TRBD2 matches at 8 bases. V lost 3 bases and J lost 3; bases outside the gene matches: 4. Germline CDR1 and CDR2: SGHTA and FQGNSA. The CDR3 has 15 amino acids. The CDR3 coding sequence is TGTGCCAGCAGCTTGACGGGAGGGAACTACAATGAGCAGTTCTTC. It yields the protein CASSLTGGNYNEQFF.

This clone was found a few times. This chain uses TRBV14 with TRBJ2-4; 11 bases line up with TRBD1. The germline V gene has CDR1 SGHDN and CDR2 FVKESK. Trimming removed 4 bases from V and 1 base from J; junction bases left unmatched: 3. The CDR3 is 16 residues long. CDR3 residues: CASSRDRGFAKNIQYF. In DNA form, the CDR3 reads TGTGCCAGCAGCCGGGACAGGGGGTTTGCCAAAAACATTCAGTACTTC.

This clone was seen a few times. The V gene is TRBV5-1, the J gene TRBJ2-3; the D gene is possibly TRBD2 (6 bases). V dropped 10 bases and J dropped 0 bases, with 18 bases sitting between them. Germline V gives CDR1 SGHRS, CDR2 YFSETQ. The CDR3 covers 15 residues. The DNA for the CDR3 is TGCGCCTCCACAGGTCGCGGGACTAGCACAGATACGCAGTATTTT. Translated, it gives CASTGRGTSTDTQYF.

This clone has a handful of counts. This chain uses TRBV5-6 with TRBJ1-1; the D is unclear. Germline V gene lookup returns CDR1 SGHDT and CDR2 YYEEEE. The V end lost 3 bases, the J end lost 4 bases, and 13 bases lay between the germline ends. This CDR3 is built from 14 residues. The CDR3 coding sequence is TGTGCCAGCAGCTGGGTAGATCGGGTCACTGAAGCTTTCTTT. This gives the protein CASSWVDRVTEAFF.

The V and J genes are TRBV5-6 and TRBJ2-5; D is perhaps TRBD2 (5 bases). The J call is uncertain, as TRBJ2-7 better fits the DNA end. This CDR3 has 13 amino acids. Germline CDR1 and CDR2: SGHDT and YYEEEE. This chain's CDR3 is CASSPRGSYEQYF. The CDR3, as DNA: TGTGCCAGCAGCCCGAGAGGGTCCTACGAGCAGTACTTC.

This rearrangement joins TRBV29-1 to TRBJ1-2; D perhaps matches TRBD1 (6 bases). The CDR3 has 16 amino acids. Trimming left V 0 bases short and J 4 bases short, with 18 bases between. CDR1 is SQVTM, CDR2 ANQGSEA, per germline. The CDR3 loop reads CSVEDLRGRSGYGYTF. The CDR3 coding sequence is TGCAGCGTTGAAGATCTTAGGGGGAGATCGGGCTATGGCTACACCTTC.